This T cell receptor (beta chain) was identified during a study of OX40 agonist ivuxolimab in advanced cancers. Study background: Therapy given before enrollment (anti-PD-1, anti-PD-L1 or anti-CTLA-4) was allowed, and around 40% had some. General study findings and limits: In a subset of nonresponders, normalized T-cell clonal expansion was also low.

Comment on this clone: Its antigen is not identified.

Only in-frame clones appear in the TCRdb table, and some are missing; sequencing was by immunoSEQ multiplex PCR. The sample consists of tens of thousands of clones, roughly 84% of them appearing once. Germline assignment: CDR1 WNHNN and CDR2 SYGVQD (reference sequence). This CDR3 contains 15 residues. V dropped 2 bases and J dropped 0 bases, with 7 bases sitting between them. The receptor's source is an adult with an advanced solid tumor such as melanoma, head and neck, liver or kidney cancer. This chain uses TRBV10-1 with TRBJ2-2; D is undetermined. Sequenced material: CD4+ or CD8+ T cells sorted from blood, taken in a trial of the OX40 agonist ivuxolimab. The CDR3 DNA sequence: TGCGCCAGCAGTGAGCGGCAGACGAACACCGGGGAGCTGTTTTTT. Protein: CASSERQTNTGELFF.